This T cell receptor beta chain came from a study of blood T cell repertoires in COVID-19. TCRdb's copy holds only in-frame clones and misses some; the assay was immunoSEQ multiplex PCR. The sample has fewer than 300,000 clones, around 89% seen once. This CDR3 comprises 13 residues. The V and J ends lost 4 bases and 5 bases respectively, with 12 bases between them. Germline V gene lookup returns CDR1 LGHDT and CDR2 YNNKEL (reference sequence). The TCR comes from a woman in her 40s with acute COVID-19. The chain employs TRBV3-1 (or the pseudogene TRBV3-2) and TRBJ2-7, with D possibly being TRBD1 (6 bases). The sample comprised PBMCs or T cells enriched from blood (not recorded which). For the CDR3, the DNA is TGTGCCAGCAGCCCCACAGGGCTCCACGAGCAGTACTTC. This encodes CASSPTGLHEQYF.